Listed below are T cell receptor beta chains from one sample, sequenced in a study of T cells after yellow fever vaccination. Using its own MiXCR run on the 5' RACE reads, TCRdb lists one record per CDR3 protein. The sample has hundreds of thousands of distinct CDR3 sequences, around 20% seen once; the top ten hold 15% to 20%. The sequences come from PBMCs, collected before the yellow fever booster vaccination. Source of these receptors: a man between 18 and 29 years old who received the YFV17D yellow fever vaccine. Both conserved end residues are part of each CDR3. The D gene is left open where the match is weak. For some rows the clone size is stated as once, few or many, or as a class when expanded; others skip it.

j_call d_call clone_size v_call cdr3_nt cdr3_aa
TRBJ1-5 . few TRBV5-1 TGCGCCAGCAGCCCGGAGGGGGGGAGCAATCAGCCCCAGCATTTT CASSPEGGSNQPQHF
TRBJ2-3 . . TRBV4-1 TGCGCCAGCAGCCAAGAATGGACAACTAGCACAGATACGCAGTATTTT CASSQEWTTSTDTQYF
TRBJ2-3 TRBD2 many TRBV7-2 TGTGCCAGCAGCGCGAGGACTAGCGGGGGGATCAACACAGATACGCAGTATTTT CASSARTSGGINTDTQYF
TRBJ2-7 . . TRBV5-1 TGCGCCAGCAGCTCCGGGGGTTTCGAGCAGTACTTC CASSSGGFEQYF
TRBJ2-7 . . TRBV7-2 TGTGCCAGCAGCACGCCCACAGCAGGCCGCTACGAGCAGTACTTC CASSTPTAGRYEQYF
TRBJ2-6 TRBD1 few TRBV6-5 TGTGCCAGCAGCTACGGACAGGGTTACTCTGGGGCCAACGTCCTGACTTTC CASSYGQGYSGANVLTF
TRBJ2-5 . . TRBV7-6 TGTGCCAGCAGCTTTCCCGCAGAGACCCAGTACTTC CASSFPAETQYF
TRBJ1-3 TRBD1 . TRBV12-3/TRBV12-4 TGTGCCAGCAGTTCCGGACAGGAATCTGGAAACACCATATATTTT CASSSGQESGNTIYF
TRBJ2-1 TRBD1 . TRBV6-6 TGTGCCAGCAGTCGTACACCCGACAGGGGACGGCAGTTCTTC CASSRTPDRGRQFF
TRBJ1-6 . few TRBV4-3 TGCGCCAGCAGCCAAGAGACAGAGTATAATTCACCCCTCCACTTT CASSQETEYNSPLHF
TRBJ2-5 TRBD2 few TRBV6-1 TGTGCCAGCAGTGAGGGACTAGCGGGAACCCAGTACTTC CASSEGLAGTQYF
TRBJ2-2 . . TRBV6-2/TRBV6-3 TGTGCCAGCACAGACGGGGAATACTCCACCGGGGAGCTGTTTTTT CASTDGEYSTGELFF
TRBJ1-2 . . TRBV11-2 TGTGCCAGCAGCCGCATGGCAGGGTCTAACTATGGCTACACCTTC CASSRMAGSNYGYTF
TRBJ2-2 . many TRBV20-1 TGCAGTGCTAGAGATCTCGGGGAGCTGTTTTTT CSARDLGELFF
TRBJ1-1 TRBD1 . TRBV7-2 TGTGCCAGCAGCTTAGGGTCGGACAGGGAGGGGGACTTT CASSLGSDREGDF
TRBJ2-4 . . TRBV29-1 TGCAGCGCCGGTCAGGGGTTTCAGTACTTC CSAGQGFQYF
TRBJ2-3 . . TRBV7-3 TGTGCCAGCAGCTTAATCCCCCTAGCAGGAACAGATACGCAGTATTTT CASSLIPLAGTDTQYF
TRBJ1-1 TRBD1 many TRBV10-3 TGTGCCATCAGCGCCGGACAGGGTGGTACTGAAGCTTTCTTT CAISAGQGGTEAFF
TRBJ2-2 . . TRBV6-2/TRBV6-3 TGTGCCAGCAGTTCCATAGCACTTCTGGGATTAGACACCGGGGAGCTGTTTTTT CASSSIALLGLDTGELFF
TRBJ2-4 TRBD1 few TRBV10-3 TGTGCCATCAGTGGGAGCGGACAGGGAAACATTCAGTACTTC CAISGSGQGNIQYF
TRBJ2-1 . few TRBV5-1 TGCGCCAGCAGCACCGACAGAGCGTGGCAGTTCTTC CASSTDRAWQFF
TRBJ2-1 TRBD2 few TRBV6-4 TGTGCCAGCAGTGAGTTAGCGGGGGAGAATTACAATGAGCAGTTCTTC CASSELAGENYNEQFF
TRBJ2-4 . few TRBV7-2 TGTGCCAGCACGACGGGGTTAGCCAAAAACATTCAGTACTTC CASTTGLAKNIQYF
TRBJ2-3 TRBD2 few TRBV9 TGTGCCAGCAGCGTACCACTAGCGGGGGACGCAGATACGCAGTATTTT CASSVPLAGDADTQYF
TRBJ2-3 TRBD1 . TRBV27 TGTGCCAGCAGTTTTGGAGGGACAGGCAGCACAGATACGCAGTATTTT CASSFGGTGSTDTQYF
TRBJ1-1 . few TRBV10-3 TGTGCCATCAGTGAACCCCCTGAAGCTTTCTTT CAISEPPEAFF
TRBJ2-5 . . TRBV5-1 TGCGCCAGCAGCCCGCGACTAGGCGGAGAGACCCAGTACTTC CASSPRLGGETQYF
TRBJ1-2 . . TRBV27 TGTGCCAGCAAAAAACTAGGCTATGGCTACACCTTC CASKKLGYGYTF
TRBJ1-5 . few TRBV6-2/TRBV6-3 TGTGCCAGCTCTCACCGACAGGACAGCTTCAATCAGCCCCAGCATTTT CASSHRQDSFNQPQHF
TRBJ2-5 TRBD2 many TRBV5-1 TGCGCCAGCAGCCCCGGACTAGCGGGGCGGGAGACCCAGTACTTC CASSPGLAGRETQYF
TRBJ2-3 . many TRBV7-9 TGTGCCAGCAGCTTAGATTTCACCACAGATACGCAGTATTTT CASSLDFTTDTQYF
TRBJ1-1 . few TRBV5-1 TGCGCCAGCCACCGGGATATTAACACTGAAGCTTTCTTT CASHRDINTEAFF
TRBJ2-3 . many TRBV4-2 TGTGCCAGCAGCCAAGATGGGGTCCGCCCAGATACGCAGTATTTT CASSQDGVRPDTQYF
TRBJ2-5 . few TRBV4-1 TGCGCCAGCAGCCCGTGGCAGGGTGAGACCCAGTACTTC CASSPWQGETQYF
TRBJ1-2 . few TRBV5-1 TGCGCCAGCAGCAATCAGGGGCCTAACTATGGCTACACCTTC CASSNQGPNYGYTF
TRBJ2-7 . . TRBV12-3/TRBV12-4 TGTGCCAGCAGTTTGAACAGGGCTACCTCCTACGAGCAGTACTTC CASSLNRATSYEQYF
TRBJ2-1 TRBD2 . TRBV5-4 TGTGCCAGCAGCCCTGGGGGCGGGGGGGCCAATGAGCAGTTCTTC CASSPGGGGANEQFF
TRBJ2-3 . few TRBV7-2 TGTGCCAGCAGCTTAATGGCGAGCACAGATACGCAGTATTTT CASSLMASTDTQYF
TRBJ2-3 TRBD2 few TRBV20-1 TGCAGTGCTAGAGACGAAGTAGCGGGGGGAAGAACGCAGTATTTT CSARDEVAGGRTQYF
TRBJ2-1 . . TRBV5-1 TGCGCCAGCAGCGAACCAGGGACCTACAATGAGCAGTTCTTC CASSEPGTYNEQFF
TRBJ1-5 . few TRBV4-1 TGCGCCAGCAGCCTTGTTGGGGGGGCGCGTCGTCAGCCCCAGCATTTT CASSLVGGARRQPQHF
TRBJ2-3 . few TRBV11-2 TGTGCCAGCAGCTTTCTTGGTAGCAGCACAGATACGCAGTATTTT CASSFLGSSTDTQYF
TRBJ2-7 . many TRBV5-1 TGCGCCAGCAGCTTGGACAGGGAACTGAGCGAGCAGTACTTC CASSLDRELSEQYF
TRBJ2-1 . . TRBV6-1 TGTGCCAGCAGTGAACCAGGGGGGGAATTCTTC CASSEPGGEFF